Listed below are T cell receptor beta chains from one sample, sequenced in a study of cytomegalovirus exposure and HLA in healthy donors. TCRdb keeps only in-frame clones here, not all; method: immunoSEQ multiplex PCR. Of some 99,000 clones listed, about two thirds are singletons. Specimen: PBMCs. Receptor source: a woman aged 70-85 years in good health and CMV-seropositive. The CDR3 runs from the conserved cysteine through the conserved F or W. A D gene is named only where the DNA matches it firmly. Rows give clone size only sometimes, using once, few, many, or a class for an expanded clone.

TGTGCCAGCAGTTTAGGCAGGGGGCTCTACGAGCAGTACTTC	CASSLGRGLYEQYF	NA	TRBJ2-7	TRBD1	TRBV25-1
TGTGCCATCTCAACTAGCGGGGGTCACAATGAGCAGTTCTTC	CAISTSGGHNEQFF	NA	TRBJ2-1	TRBD2	TRBV10-3
TGCGCCAGCAGCCAAGATGAGGGCGACAATCAGCCCCAGCATTTT	CASSQDEGDNQPQHF	NA	TRBJ1-5	NA	TRBV4-1
TGCGCCAGCAGCTTGGATCCAGGGAACACTGAAGCTTTCTTT	CASSLDPGNTEAFF	NA	TRBJ1-1	NA	TRBV5-1
TGTGCCACAGGGACACCGAAGTATGGCTACACCTTC	CATGTPKYGYTF	NA	TRBJ1-2	NA	TRBV2
TGCAGCGGTGGGACGGGAGTGAACACTGAAGCTTTCTTT	CSGGTGVNTEAFF	few	TRBJ1-1	NA	TRBV29-1
TGTGCCAGCAGTAAGGACAGGGTTATGGATCAGCCCCAGCATTTT	CASSKDRVMDQPQHF	NA	TRBJ1-5	TRBD1	TRBV6-6
TGTGCCAGCAGCTTAGACAGGGGAACAGATACGCAGTATTTT	CASSLDRGTDTQYF	NA	TRBJ2-3	TRBD1	TRBV7-2
TGTGCCAGCAGCCCGGGACAGGGCAACTATGGCTACACCTTC	CASSPGQGNYGYTF	NA	TRBJ1-2	TRBD1	TRBV7-6
TGTGCCAGCAGCCGTTCCGGGTTGAACACTGAAGCTTTCTTT	CASSRSGLNTEAFF	NA	TRBJ1-1	NA	TRBV11-1
TGCGCCAGCAGCCAAGGACCAGCGGGGAACTCCTACGAGCAGTACTTC	CASSQGPAGNSYEQYF	NA	TRBJ2-7	TRBD2	TRBV4-1
TGCGCCAGCAGCCAAGATGGGAGAGGCTACACCTTC	CASSQDGRGYTF	NA	TRBJ1-2	NA	TRBV4-1
TGTGCCAGCAGCTTTCCGGGACAGGGGGAGTATGGCTACACCTTC	CASSFPGQGEYGYTF	NA	TRBJ1-2	TRBD1	TRBV5-4
TGCGCCAGCAGTGACCGGATCGACAGGGAGAGAGAGACCCAGTACTTC	CASSDRIDRERETQYF	NA	TRBJ2-5	TRBD1	TRBV10-1
TGTGCCAGCAGTCAGACTTGGCAGAGTGAAGCTTTCTTT	CASSQTWQSEAFF	NA	TRBJ1-1	NA	TRBV2
TGCAGCGTGGTTCGGGGGGCCGGAGGAAACACCATATATTTT	CSVVRGAGGNTIYF	once	TRBJ1-3	NA	TRBV29-1
TGTGCCAGCAGTCCTGGGACAAACTTGAACACTGAAGCTTTCTTT	CASSPGTNLNTEAFF	few	TRBJ1-1	NA	TRBV6-5
TGTGCCAGCAATCCAACTACAGGGTCTCATGGCTACACCTTC	CASNPTTGSHGYTF	NA	TRBJ1-2	NA	TRBV2
TGTGCCAGCAGCTCCTCGGTGAACACTGAAGCTTTCTTT	CASSSSVNTEAFF	NA	TRBJ1-1	NA	TRBV7-9
TGTGCCAGTAGTAGACAGTCCTCTGGAAACACCATATATTTT	CASSRQSSGNTIYF	NA	TRBJ1-3	NA	TRBV19
TGTGCCTGGAGGCGGGGCAGGTACCAAGAGACCCAGTACTTC	CAWRRGRYQETQYF	NA	TRBJ2-5	NA	TRBV30
TGTGCCAGCAGTACAGACAGGGAAAATTCACCCCTCCACTTT	CASSTDRENSPLHF	NA	TRBJ1-6	TRBD1	TRBV6-1
TGTGCCAGCAGTCTAGCCGTCCTCGATACGCAGTATTTT	CASSLAVLDTQYF	NA	TRBJ2-3	NA	TRBV27
TGTGCCAGCAGCTTACAGGGGAGCTCCTACGAGCAGTACTTC	CASSLQGSSYEQYF	NA	TRBJ2-7	NA	TRBV7-2
TGCAGTGCTACTAAAGCCTACGAGCAGTACTTC	CSATKAYEQYF	NA	TRBJ2-7	NA	TRBV20-1
TGTGCCAGCAGCCCGGGACAGGGGCGTAATCAGCCCCAGCATTTT	CASSPGQGRNQPQHF	NA	TRBJ1-5	TRBD1	TRBV5-8
TGTGCCAGCAGTTACGGGGGGGTCGGGGAAAAACTGTTTTTT	CASSYGGVGEKLFF	few	TRBJ1-4	NA	TRBV6-5
TGTGCCTGGAGTGTACGAGGAGTACAGGGACGGGGGGGCCTCTTC	CAWSVRGVQGRGGLF	NA	TRBJ1-2	NA	TRBV30
TGTGCCAGCAGCTCCCGACTCTCCCTTATCACAGATACGCAGTATTTT	CASSSRLSLITDTQYF	NA	TRBJ2-3	NA	TRBV7-2
TGTGCCAGCTCATACTATGGGGGACAGGGGGGTGCGCCCCAGCATTTT	CASSYYGGQGGAPQHF	NA	TRBJ1-5	TRBD1	TRBV18
TGCGCCAGCAGCTTGGGAGGGGGCGACACTGAAGCTTTCTTT	CASSLGGGDTEAFF	NA	TRBJ1-1	TRBD1	TRBV5-1
TGTGCCAGCAGCGACAGGCCTACTAACTATGGCTACACCTTC	CASSDRPTNYGYTF	NA	TRBJ1-2	NA	TRBV25-1
TGTGCCAGCGTGCGGGTGCCCTCTGGGGCCAACGTCCTGACTTTC	CASVRVPSGANVLTF	NA	TRBJ2-6	NA	TRBV6-1
TGTGCCAGCAGTGGGGACAGGGGCTACAATGAGCAGTTCTTC	CASSGDRGYNEQFF	few	TRBJ2-1	TRBD1	TRBV25-1
TGCGCCAGCAGCCAGGTGGGGACAGATGGCTACACCTTC	CASSQVGTDGYTF	NA	TRBJ1-2	TRBD1	TRBV4-3
TGTGCCTGGAGAACAGCGGGGGCTGGGACCCAGTACTTC	CAWRTAGAGTQYF	NA	TRBJ2-5	TRBD2	TRBV30
TGTGCCAGTAGTCTCGGGACAGGGGGCACAGATACGCAGTATTTT	CASSLGTGGTDTQYF	NA	TRBJ2-3	TRBD1	TRBV19
TGTGCCAGCAGCTTAGGTCGAGTGAATGAGGGCTACACCTTC	CASSLGRVNEGYTF	few	TRBJ1-2	NA	TRBV7-9
TGTGCCAGTAGTCGACAGGGCCGTGACTATGGCTACACCTTC	CASSRQGRDYGYTF	NA	TRBJ1-2	TRBD1	TRBV19
TGTGCCAGCAGCCCTCGACAGGACTCCTATGGCTACACCTTC	CASSPRQDSYGYTF	NA	TRBJ1-2	NA	TRBV7-8
TGTGCCAGCTCACCCGGAGTTACGGACACTGAAGCTTTCTTT	CASSPGVTDTEAFF	once	TRBJ1-1	NA	TRBV18
TGCGCCAGCGGTAGCAGGGCGAACACCGGGGAGCTGTTTTTT	CASGSRANTGELFF	NA	TRBJ2-2	NA	TRBV5-1
TGCGCCAGCAAGGCAGGGTCGGGCCAAGAGACCCAGTACTTC	CASKAGSGQETQYF	few	TRBJ2-5	NA	TRBV5-1
TGCGCCAGCAGTGGACAGGGTCAGCCCCAGCATTTT	CASSGQGQPQHF	NA	TRBJ1-5	TRBD1	TRBV10-1
TGTGCCGGCAGGAGGGATAGCAATCAGCCCCAGCATTTT	CAGRRDSNQPQHF	NA	TRBJ1-5	NA	TRBV2
TGTGCCAGCAGCCCCCCGGGGCGGGGAAGTTACGAGCAGTACTTC	CASSPPGRGSYEQYF	NA	TRBJ2-7	NA	TRBV7-3
TGTGCCAGCAGCTTAATTTCTCTTGTGTCAGGACAGGGACATTCACCCCTCCACTTT	CASSLISLVSGQGHSPLHF	NA	TRBJ1-6	TRBD1	TRBV7-2
TGTGCCAGCAGCTTCGCAGGTACCTACGAGCAGTACTTC	CASSFAGTYEQYF	NA	TRBJ2-7	NA	TRBV5-6
TGTGCCAGCAGTGAAGCAGGGGCGCAGTACTTC	CASSEAGAQYF	few	TRBJ2-5	NA	TRBV6-1
TGTGCCTGGAGGCCTCAGGGGGCGAACACCGGGGAGCTGTTTTTT	CAWRPQGANTGELFF	few	TRBJ2-2	TRBD1	TRBV30
TGTGCTAGTGGTTTGGGCGAACGCCCTGAAGCTTTCTTT	CASGLGERPEAFF	few	TRBJ1-1	NA	TRBV12-5
TGTGCCAGCAGCGTCTACTCTAGCGGGGGCAAAGAGACCCAGTACTTC	CASSVYSSGGKETQYF	few	TRBJ2-5	TRBD2	TRBV2
TGTGCCAGCAGTTCCGGACTAGCGGAAGCAGATACGCAGTATTTT	CASSSGLAEADTQYF	NA	TRBJ2-3	TRBD2	TRBV6-6
TGCGCCAGCAGCGGCCAGGGAGGGCTTAGCACAGATACGCAGTATTTT	CASSGQGGLSTDTQYF	NA	TRBJ2-3	TRBD2	TRBV5-1
TGTGCCAGCAGATTAGGGGGCGCGGGTACTGAAGCTTTCTTT	CASRLGGAGTEAFF	medium-sized	TRBJ1-1	TRBD1	TRBV6-5
TGTGCCACCTCGCCCCGGGGAGGGACAGGGCCTTCCTACGAGCAGTACTTC	CATSPRGGTGPSYEQYF	few	TRBJ2-7	TRBD1	TRBV19
TGTGCCAGCAGCCTCAACAGGGATGGCTACACCTTC	CASSLNRDGYTF	few	TRBJ1-2	NA	TRBV14